This T cell receptor beta chain was observed in a study of early T cells in non-severe SARS-CoV-2 infection. Findings of the study overall: VDJdb matching, biased toward anti-spike CD8 responses, missed private and CD4 specificities.

TCRdb called the 5' RACE reads again in MiXCR, with one record for every CDR3 protein. This table holds 20,000 to 25,000 distinct CDR3 sequences, just under 4.5% found once. This clonotype was counted at least ten times. Its antigen is not known. Trimming at V came to 6 bases and at J to 8 bases, leaving 11 bases not matched to a gene. Germline V gene lookup returns CDR1 SQVTM and CDR2 ANQGSEA. This CDR3 is built from 14 residues. Sequences were obtained from whole blood. The clonotype comes from an adult who was a healthcare worker with PCR-confirmed SARS-CoV-2 infection or an uninfected control (not recorded which). J is TRBJ2-1 and V is TRBV29-1, with 9 bases aligning to TRBD2. The CDR3 coding sequence is TGCAGCGTCGAGAATAGCGGGAGTCTCTATGAGCAGTTCTTC. Amino acids: CSVENSGSLYEQFF.